The 3 T cell receptor beta chains below all came from one sample that was sequenced in a study of blood T cell repertoires in COVID-19. This table comes from immunoSEQ multiplex PCR, and its TCRdb copy is limited to in-frame clones, with some not included. The table has 25,000 to 30,000 clones, around nine tenths seen once. Sequenced: peripheral blood. The receptors shown here come from a man between 50 and 59 years old with active COVID-19.

This clone was detected once. CDR3 in amino acids: CASSVGGPGANVLTF. The CDR3 DNA follows: TGTGCCAGCAGCGTGGGGGGGCCTGGGGCCAACGTCCTGACTTTC. This chain links TRBV9 with TRBJ2-6; D is perhaps TRBD2 (7 bases). CDR3 length: 15 amino acids. Per germline, CDR1 SGDLS and CDR2 YYNGEE. V was clipped by 2 bases and J by 2 bases, with 8 bases between them.

Only one count was recorded for this clone. The chain has TRBV6-4 and TRBJ2-2, with D possibly TRBD2 on 6 matching bases. The CDR3 runs 15 residues. V gave up 0 bases and J gave up 1 base, with 6 bases separating them. The V gene's germline CDR1 is MRHNA and CDR2 SNTAGT. The CDR3 nucleotides are TGTGCCAGCAGTGACTCCGGGGGGAACACCGGGGAGCTGTTTTTT. It encodes CASSDSGGNTGELFF.

V is TRBV2 and J is TRBJ2-2; TRBD1 agrees at 7 bases. Germline CDR1 and CDR2: SNHLY and FYNNEI. V lost 2 bases, J lost 6 bases, and 15 bases stayed unmatched. The CDR3 extends over 18 amino acids. This CDR3 reads CASSEWQAGGGFAGELFF. The CDR3 DNA reads as TGTGCCAGCAGTGAATGGCAGGCAGGGGGTGGGTTTGCCGGGGAGCTGTTTTTT. Filled out from reference TRBV2 and TRBJ2-2, the complete variable domain reads EPEVTQTPSHQVTQMGQEVILRCVPISNHLYFYWYRQILGQKVEFLVSFYNNEISEKSEIFDDQFSVERPDGSNFTLKIRSTKLEDSAMYFCASSEWQAGGGFAGELFFGEGSRLTVL.